This TCR beta chain emerged from a study of CD8 T cells in ankylosing spondylitis. Study-level results: Ankylosing spondylitis blood appeared to be characterized by a TCR beta motif of several highly homologous variants. Several of the motif variants were reported before in synovial fluid and blood from reactive arthritis.

Construction of TCR beta libraries was performed using quantitative 5'-RACE with molecular barcodes. TCRdb re-called the 5' RACE reads with MiXCR, one entry per CDR3 protein. Of around 770,000 distinct CDR3 sequences in the sample, roughly 19% are singletons; the top ten hold 19%. CDR3 size: 14 residues. V was pared by 6 bases and J by 3 bases, with 13 bases between. Of note for this clonotype: Its antigen is unidentified.

The chain links TRBV12-3 or TRBV12-4 to TRBJ2-3; D is unresolved. This receptor was taken from a male donor with ankylosing spondylitis. Sequencing was performed on blood, either unsorted or a sorted T cell fraction (not recorded which). Here the CDR3 DNA reads TGTGCCAGCAGCCTCTGGACGACTACAGATACGCAGTATTTT. Protein product: CASSLWTTTDTQYF.